This TCR beta chain comes out of a study of blood T cell repertoires in COVID-19. Study context: Samples came from the United States, Italy and Spain, spanning acute and convalescent COVID-19. T cells, B-cell-depleted T cells, or PBMCs provided the cDNA or gDNA that served as material.

As processed by the authors: Nucleated cell counts were estimated from reference gene primer amplification. Only in-frame clones appear in the TCRdb table, and some are missing; sequencing was by immunoSEQ multiplex PCR. From that table come the V and J calls and clone size; the DNA was used to work out D and trimming. Of 60,000 to 85,000 clones listed, approximately 79% are singletons. The CDR3 extends over 15 amino acids. Germline V gene sequence: CDR1 SGHTA, CDR2 FQGTGA. Trimming took 4 bases from V and 3 from J; bases not matched to a gene: 2. The specimen was peripheral blood. The clonotype originates from a woman aged 55-69 years with acute or convalescent COVID-19. The chain uses TRBV7-3 and TRBJ2-1; TRBD2 matches at 11 bases. This chain's CDR3 is CASSSGTSGYNEQFF. Here the CDR3 DNA reads TGTGCCAGCAGCTCGGGGACTAGCGGCTACAATGAGCAGTTCTTC.